These T cell receptor beta chains were read from a single sample in a study of identical twins. MiXCR, run by TCRdb on the 5' RACE reads, gives a single entry per CDR3 protein. Altogether hundreds of thousands of distinct CDR3 sequences are present, under 9% being singletons, with the ten largest covering 0.98%. These same data were also listed under a study on yellow fever vaccine responses in identical twins.

Sequencing was carried out using PBMCs. These receptors all come from a woman younger than 30 in good health. Each CDR3 is given with its conserved first and last residue. D genes are given only for firm matches. Not all rows give a size; the values are once, few, many and, for expanded clones, a class.

j_call: TRBJ2-1
clone_size: few
v_call: TRBV5-1
d_call: NA
cdr3_length: 15
cdr3_aa: CASSLATVSYNEQFF
cdr3_nt: TGCGCCAGCAGCTTGGCCACTGTCTCCTACAATGAGCAGTTCTTC

j_call: TRBJ2-5
clone_size: many
v_call: TRBV7-9
d_call: TRBD2
cdr3_length: 15
cdr3_aa: CASSSGLAPKETQYF
cdr3_nt: TGTGCCAGCAGCTCGGGACTAGCCCCTAAAGAGACCCAGTACTTC

j_call: TRBJ2-7
clone_size: few
v_call: TRBV28
d_call: TRBD2
cdr3_length: 15
cdr3_aa: CASSSTASGNRVQYF
cdr3_nt: TGTGCCAGCAGTTCAACGGCTAGCGGGAACAGGGTGCAGTACTTC

j_call: TRBJ2-7
clone_size: few
v_call: TRBV29-1
d_call: TRBD1
cdr3_length: 13
cdr3_aa: CSVRTGWTYEQYF
cdr3_nt: TGCAGCGTTCGGACAGGGTGGACCTACGAGCAGTACTTC

j_call: TRBJ2-1
clone_size: few
v_call: TRBV7-2
d_call: TRBD2
cdr3_length: 16
cdr3_aa: CASSPRGGVASNEQFF
cdr3_nt: TGTGCCAGCAGCCCCCGCGGGGGGGTGGCTAGCAATGAGCAGTTCTTC

j_call: TRBJ2-7
clone_size: NA
v_call: TRBV10-3
d_call: NA
cdr3_length: 14
cdr3_aa: CAISDSGFSHEQYF
cdr3_nt: TGTGCCATCAGTGACTCCGGGTTTAGCCACGAGCAGTACTTC

j_call: TRBJ2-1
clone_size: NA
v_call: TRBV20-1
d_call: NA
cdr3_length: 16
cdr3_aa: CSARGLSGLTYNEQFF
cdr3_nt: TGCAGTGCTAGAGGCCTTAGCGGCCTCACCTACAATGAGCAGTTCTTC

j_call: TRBJ2-1
clone_size: NA
v_call: TRBV7-2
d_call: NA
cdr3_length: 16
cdr3_aa: CASSGRESGAFNEQFF
cdr3_nt: TGTGCCAGCAGCGGACGGGAGTCAGGGGCGTTCAATGAGCAGTTCTTC

j_call: TRBJ2-2
clone_size: few
v_call: TRBV14
d_call: NA
cdr3_length: 17
cdr3_aa: CASSHVAPGVSTGELFF
cdr3_nt: TGTGCCAGCAGCCACGTAGCCCCGGGAGTAAGCACCGGGGAGCTGTTTTTT

j_call: TRBJ2-1
clone_size: NA
v_call: TRBV20-1
d_call: NA
cdr3_length: 13
cdr3_aa: CSAPWPSNNEQFF
cdr3_nt: TGCAGTGCTCCTTGGCCCTCTAACAATGAGCAGTTCTTC

j_call: TRBJ2-7
clone_size: few
v_call: TRBV3-1
d_call: NA
cdr3_length: 13
cdr3_aa: CASSHGASYEQYF
cdr3_nt: TGTGCCAGCAGCCATGGGGCGTCCTACGAGCAGTACTTC

j_call: TRBJ2-5
clone_size: few
v_call: TRBV5-1
d_call: NA
cdr3_length: 13
cdr3_aa: CASKTEYQETQYF
cdr3_nt: TGCGCCAGCAAGACAGAGTACCAAGAGACCCAGTACTTC

j_call: TRBJ2-4
clone_size: few
v_call: TRBV29-1
d_call: NA
cdr3_length: 14
cdr3_aa: CSVEIQSKRNIQYF
cdr3_nt: TGCAGCGTTGAAATACAGAGTAAGAGGAACATTCAGTACTTC

j_call: TRBJ2-1
clone_size: NA
v_call: TRBV10-1
d_call: TRBD2
cdr3_length: 17
cdr3_aa: CASSVWRGSRVYNEQFF
cdr3_nt: TGCGCCAGCAGTGTGTGGCGCGGGAGTCGGGTCTACAATGAGCAGTTCTTC

j_call: TRBJ2-7
clone_size: few
v_call: TRBV3-1
d_call: NA
cdr3_length: 15
cdr3_aa: CASSHPKAGTYEQYF
cdr3_nt: TGTGCCAGCAGCCACCCCAAGGCAGGTACCTACGAGCAGTACTTC

j_call: TRBJ1-5
clone_size: few
v_call: TRBV6-5
d_call: TRBD1
cdr3_length: 15
cdr3_aa: CASSYSIGGGQPQHF
cdr3_nt: TGTGCCAGCAGTTACTCTATAGGGGGCGGCCAGCCCCAGCATTTT

j_call: TRBJ2-5
clone_size: NA
v_call: TRBV5-1
d_call: NA
cdr3_length: 13
cdr3_aa: CASRQGDQETQYF
cdr3_nt: TGCGCCAGCAGACAGGGTGACCAAGAGACCCAGTACTTC

j_call: TRBJ1-2
clone_size: NA
v_call: TRBV27
d_call: TRBD1
cdr3_length: 17
cdr3_aa: CASSFRTGGNYYYGYTF
cdr3_nt: TGTGCCAGCAGTTTCCGGACAGGGGGCAACTATTACTATGGCTACACCTTC

j_call: TRBJ2-7
clone_size: few
v_call: TRBV3-1
d_call: NA
cdr3_length: 17
cdr3_aa: CASSPKIDGVGSREQYF
cdr3_nt: TGTGCCAGCAGCCCCAAGATAGACGGGGTTGGATCGCGAGAGCAGTACTTC

j_call: TRBJ2-2
clone_size: many
v_call: TRBV7-3
d_call: NA
cdr3_length: 15
cdr3_aa: CASSESGLNTGELFF
cdr3_nt: TGTGCCAGCAGCGAATCAGGATTAAACACCGGGGAGCTGTTTTTT

j_call: TRBJ2-3
clone_size: NA
v_call: TRBV13
d_call: TRBD2
cdr3_length: 18
cdr3_aa: CACSPGLLAGGYTDTQYF
cdr3_nt: TGTGCCTGCAGCCCGGGGCTACTAGCGGGGGGATACACAGATACGCAGTATTTT

j_call: TRBJ2-5
clone_size: many
v_call: TRBV7-2
d_call: TRBD1
cdr3_length: 15
cdr3_aa: CASTVSGTGEETQYF
cdr3_nt: TGTGCCAGCACCGTATCCGGGACAGGGGAAGAGACCCAGTACTTC

j_call: TRBJ2-7
clone_size: NA
v_call: TRBV29-1
d_call: NA
cdr3_length: 13
cdr3_aa: CSVVLRETYEQYF
cdr3_nt: TGCAGCGTTGTGTTACGGGAGACCTACGAGCAGTACTTC

j_call: TRBJ2-6
clone_size: NA
v_call: TRBV12-3/TRBV12-4
d_call: NA
cdr3_length: 13
cdr3_aa: CASSSPGPVILTF
cdr3_nt: TGTGCCAGCAGCTCCCCAGGTCCCGTTATCCTGACTTTC

j_call: TRBJ2-2
clone_size: many
v_call: TRBV24-1
d_call: NA
cdr3_length: 14
cdr3_aa: CATSDLRNTGELFF
cdr3_nt: TGTGCCACCAGTGATTTACGTAATACCGGGGAGCTGTTTTTT

j_call: TRBJ2-5
clone_size: few
v_call: TRBV6-2/TRBV6-3
d_call: NA
cdr3_length: 11
cdr3_aa: CASKMVETQYF
cdr3_nt: TGTGCCAGCAAGATGGTGGAGACCCAGTACTTC

j_call: TRBJ2-7
clone_size: few
v_call: TRBV2
d_call: NA
cdr3_length: 12
cdr3_aa: CASDREVYEQYF
cdr3_nt: TGTGCCAGCGACAGGGAGGTCTACGAGCAGTACTTC

j_call: TRBJ2-7
clone_size: many
v_call: TRBV10-3
d_call: TRBD1
cdr3_length: 15
cdr3_aa: CAISDPRQGFYEQYF
cdr3_nt: TGTGCCATCAGTGATCCCAGACAGGGTTTCTACGAGCAGTACTTC

j_call: TRBJ2-7
clone_size: many
v_call: TRBV3-1
d_call: NA
cdr3_length: 16
cdr3_aa: CASSQGGIQGAYEQYF
cdr3_nt: TGTGCCAGCAGCCAAGGCGGGATCCAAGGAGCCTACGAGCAGTACTTC

j_call: TRBJ1-5
clone_size: NA
v_call: TRBV7-2
d_call: NA
cdr3_length: 13
cdr3_aa: CASSLAGGDTQHF
cdr3_nt: TGTGCCAGCAGCTTGGCGGGGGGAGATACGCAGCATTTT

j_call: TRBJ2-3
clone_size: many
v_call: TRBV5-1
d_call: NA
cdr3_length: 13
cdr3_aa: CASSLGLPDTQYF
cdr3_nt: TGCGCCAGCAGCTTGGGACTCCCAGATACGCAGTATTTT

j_call: TRBJ2-7
clone_size: NA
v_call: TRBV3-1
d_call: TRBD1
cdr3_length: 17
cdr3_aa: CASSQERQRTGSYEQYF
cdr3_nt: TGTGCCAGCAGCCAAGAAAGACAACGGACAGGCAGCTACGAGCAGTACTTC

j_call: TRBJ2-1
clone_size: many
v_call: TRBV4-3
d_call: NA
cdr3_length: 15
cdr3_aa: CASSQDHDGGVGKDF
cdr3_nt: TGCGCCAGCAGCCAAGATCACGACGGCGGAGTAGGAAAGGACTTC

j_call: TRBJ2-7
clone_size: NA
v_call: TRBV20-1
d_call: NA
cdr3_length: 14
cdr3_aa: CSARDTQGGYEQYF
cdr3_nt: TGCAGTGCTAGAGATACCCAGGGTGGCTACGAGCAGTACTTC

j_call: TRBJ1-2
clone_size: few
v_call: TRBV9
d_call: NA
cdr3_length: 13
cdr3_aa: CASSMDNNYGYTF
cdr3_nt: TGTGCCAGCAGCATGGACAATAACTATGGCTACACCTTC

j_call: TRBJ1-4
clone_size: NA
v_call: TRBV28
d_call: NA
cdr3_length: 14
cdr3_aa: CASSYGTEHLKLFF
cdr3_nt: TGTGCCAGCAGTTATGGGACTGAACATCTGAAACTGTTTTTT

j_call: TRBJ2-6
clone_size: once
v_call: TRBV11-2
d_call: NA
cdr3_length: 20
cdr3_aa: CASSLGGARGLPPGANVLTF
cdr3_nt: TGTGCCAGCAGCTTAGGGGGGGCCAGGGGCCTTCCCCCTGGGGCCAACGTCCTGACTTTC

j_call: TRBJ2-2
clone_size: NA
v_call: TRBV2
d_call: TRBD2
cdr3_length: 16
cdr3_aa: CASTWAGLAATGELFF
cdr3_nt: TGTGCCAGCACGTGGGCTGGACTAGCGGCCACCGGGGAGCTGTTTTTT

j_call: TRBJ2-1
clone_size: many
v_call: TRBV25-1
d_call: TRBD1
cdr3_length: 16
cdr3_aa: CASSEVLSGTGDEQFF
cdr3_nt: TGTGCCAGCAGTGAAGTCCTTTCCGGGACAGGGGATGAGCAGTTCTTC

j_call: TRBJ2-1
clone_size: few
v_call: TRBV10-1
d_call: NA
cdr3_length: 13
cdr3_aa: CASSDLGNNEQFF
cdr3_nt: TGCGCCAGCAGTGACTTGGGCAACAATGAGCAGTTCTTC

j_call: TRBJ2-1
clone_size: few
v_call: TRBV7-2
d_call: NA
cdr3_length: 13
cdr3_aa: CASSSPSVGEQFF
cdr3_nt: TGTGCCAGCAGCTCCCCTTCCGTCGGTGAGCAGTTCTTC

j_call: TRBJ2-7
clone_size: NA
v_call: TRBV7-9
d_call: TRBD1
cdr3_length: 16
cdr3_aa: CASSYQQGETPYEQYF
cdr3_nt: TGTGCCAGCAGCTACCAACAGGGGGAAACCCCCTACGAGCAGTACTTC

j_call: TRBJ2-1
clone_size: many
v_call: TRBV29-1
d_call: NA
cdr3_length: 13
cdr3_aa: CSVLRLSYNEQFF
cdr3_nt: TGCAGCGTTCTGAGGCTCTCCTACAATGAGCAGTTCTTC

j_call: TRBJ2-2
clone_size: NA
v_call: TRBV30
d_call: NA
cdr3_length: 11
cdr3_aa: CAWAYTGELFF
cdr3_nt: TGTGCCTGGGCCTATACCGGGGAGCTGTTTTTT

j_call: TRBJ2-3
clone_size: few
v_call: TRBV5-1
d_call: TRBD2
cdr3_length: 14
cdr3_aa: CATAMTSGRDTQYF
cdr3_nt: TGCGCCACCGCAATGACTAGCGGGAGGGATACGCAGTATTTT

j_call: TRBJ2-5
clone_size: NA
v_call: TRBV11-2
d_call: TRBD2
cdr3_length: 18
cdr3_aa: CASSLVFGLAGGQETQYF
cdr3_nt: TGTGCCAGCAGCTTAGTATTTGGGTTAGCGGGAGGGCAAGAGACCCAGTACTTC

j_call: TRBJ1-4
clone_size: few
v_call: TRBV9
d_call: NA
cdr3_length: 15
cdr3_aa: CASSDHQGMDEKLFF
cdr3_nt: TGTGCCAGCAGCGACCACCAGGGGATGGATGAAAAACTGTTTTTT

j_call: TRBJ2-2
clone_size: NA
v_call: TRBV5-1
d_call: TRBD1
cdr3_length: 18
cdr3_aa: CASSLLRGGSVDTGELFF
cdr3_nt: TGCGCCAGCAGCTTATTGAGAGGGGGCTCGGTCGACACCGGGGAGCTGTTTTTT

j_call: TRBJ2-7
clone_size: NA
v_call: TRBV20-1
d_call: NA
cdr3_length: 12
cdr3_aa: CSAVQGSYEQYF
cdr3_nt: TGCAGTGCTGTACAGGGCTCCTACGAGCAGTACTTC

j_call: TRBJ2-2
clone_size: NA
v_call: TRBV28
d_call: TRBD2
cdr3_length: 17
cdr3_aa: CASSFSLAGVDTGELFF
cdr3_nt: TGTGCCAGCAGTTTTTCGCTAGCGGGAGTCGACACCGGGGAGCTGTTTTTT